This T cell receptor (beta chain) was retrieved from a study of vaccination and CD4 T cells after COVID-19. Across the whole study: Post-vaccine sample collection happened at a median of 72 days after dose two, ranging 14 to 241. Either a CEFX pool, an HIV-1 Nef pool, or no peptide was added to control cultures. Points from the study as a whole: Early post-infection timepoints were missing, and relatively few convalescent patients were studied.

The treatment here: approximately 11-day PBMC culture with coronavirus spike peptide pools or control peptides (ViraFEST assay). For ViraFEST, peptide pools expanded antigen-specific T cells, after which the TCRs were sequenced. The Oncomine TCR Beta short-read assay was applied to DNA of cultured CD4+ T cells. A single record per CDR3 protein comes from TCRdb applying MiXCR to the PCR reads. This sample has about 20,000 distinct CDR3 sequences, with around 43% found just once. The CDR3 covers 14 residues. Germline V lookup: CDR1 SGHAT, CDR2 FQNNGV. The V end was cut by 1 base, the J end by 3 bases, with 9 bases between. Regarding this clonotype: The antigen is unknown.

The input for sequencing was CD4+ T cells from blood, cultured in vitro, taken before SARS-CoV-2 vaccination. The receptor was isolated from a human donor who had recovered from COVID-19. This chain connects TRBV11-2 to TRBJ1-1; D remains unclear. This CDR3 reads CASSLAQAHTEAFF. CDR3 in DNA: TGTGCCAGCAGCTTAGCGCAGGCTCACACTGAAGCTTTCTTT.